This T cell receptor (beta chain) came from a study of regulatory T cells in long-lasting Graves disease. Stated time point: newly diagnosed GD, antithyroid drugs for less than 3 months. With RNA extracted from PBMCs as input, the TCR library was made. Recruitment took place at an endocrinology department in Xi'an, China. The table lists this clonotype with many counts. HTBI primers from iRepertoire and Arm-PCR of CDR3 regions yielded the TCR beta libraries. TCRdb re-analysed the multiplex PCR reads in MiXCR, keeping a single row per CDR3 protein. The sample contains about 220,000 distinct CDR3 sequences, around 18% of which appear only once. The starting material was peripheral blood mononuclear cells (PBMCs), obtained at new diagnosis, from a patient treated with antithyroid drugs. The sequence came from a female donor with Graves disease.

CDR3 nucleotide sequence: TGTGCCAGCAGCTTAGGGGGTCTTACGGCTGGAAACACCATATATTTT. This codes for CASSLGGLTAGNTIYF. The V and J genes are TRBV7-2 and TRBJ1-3; D is unresolved. Germline V gene sequence: CDR1 SGHTA, CDR2 FQGNSA. The CDR3 contains 16 residues. The V gene lost 1 base and the J gene lost 2 bases, with 12 bases spanning the gap. Combining the CDR3 with reference TRBV7-2 and TRBJ1-3 gives the whole variable domain GAGVSQSPSNKVTEKGKDVELRCDPISGHTALYWYRQSLGQGLEFLIYFQGNSAPDKSGLPSDRFSAERTGGSVSTLTIQRTQQEDSAVYLCASSLGGLTAGNTIYFGEGSWLTVV.